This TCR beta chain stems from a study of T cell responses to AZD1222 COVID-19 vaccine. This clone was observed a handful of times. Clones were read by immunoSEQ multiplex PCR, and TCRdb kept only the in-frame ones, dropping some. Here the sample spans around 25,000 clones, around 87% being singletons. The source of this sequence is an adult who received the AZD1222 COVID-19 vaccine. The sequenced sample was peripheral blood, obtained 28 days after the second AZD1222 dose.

CDR3 residues: CASSGSTSSGNTIYF. The CDR3 DNA follows: TGCGCCAGCAGTGGTTCCACCAGCTCTGGAAACACCATATATTTT. The chain has TRBV10-1 and TRBJ1-3; D gene unclear. The germline V gene encodes CDR1 WNHNN and CDR2 SYGVQD (reference sequence). This CDR3 spans 15 amino acids. The V gene lost 4 bases and the J gene lost 0 bases, with 10 bases spanning the gap.